This TCR beta chain originates from a study of spatial heterogeneity in lung cancer. Time point here: sample taken at primary tumor resection. The donors were approximately 70 patients with non-small cell lung cancer that was early-stage and untreated. This clonotype was counted many times. MiXCR, applied by TCRdb to the 5' RACE reads, yields one record per CDR3 protein. The top ten clones hold 50% to 65% of a sample with 40,000 to 45,000 distinct CDR3 sequences, 12% to 15% of them seen once. The CDR3 sequence is 11 residues long. V was cut by 0 bases and J by 10 bases, with 8 bases left in between. From germline, CDR1 is DFQATT and CDR2 SNEGSKA (reference sequence).

The chain joins TRBV20-1 to TRBJ2-3; D possibly corresponds to TRBD2 (5 bases). Material: PBMCs, obtained at surgery. This sequence originates from a male donor with early-stage non-small cell lung cancer. This CDR3 is CSARDLRAQYF. The CDR3 coding sequence is TGCAGTGCTAGAGATCTGAGGGCGCAGTATTTT.